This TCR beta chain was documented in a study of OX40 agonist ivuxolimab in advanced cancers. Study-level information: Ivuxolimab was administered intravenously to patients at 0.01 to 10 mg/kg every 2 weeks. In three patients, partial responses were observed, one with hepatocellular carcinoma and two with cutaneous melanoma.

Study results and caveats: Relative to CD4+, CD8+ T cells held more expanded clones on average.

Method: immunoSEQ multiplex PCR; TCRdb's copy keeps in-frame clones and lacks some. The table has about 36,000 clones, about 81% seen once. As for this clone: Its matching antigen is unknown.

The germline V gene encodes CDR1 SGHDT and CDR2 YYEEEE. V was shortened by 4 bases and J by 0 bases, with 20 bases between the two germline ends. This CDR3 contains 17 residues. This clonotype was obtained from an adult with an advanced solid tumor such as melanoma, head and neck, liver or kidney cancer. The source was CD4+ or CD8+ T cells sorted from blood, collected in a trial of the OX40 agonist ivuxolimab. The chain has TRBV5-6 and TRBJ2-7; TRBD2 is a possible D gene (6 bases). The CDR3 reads CASSRLRGTESSYEQYF. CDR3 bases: TGTGCCAGCAGCCGCCTCCGTGGGACTGAAAGCTCCTACGAGCAGTACTTC.